The following is a T cell receptor beta chain sequence with its context. Clones were sequenced by immunoSEQ multiplex PCR, and TCRdb holds only the in-frame ones, with some missing. The sample shows over 300,000 clones, over 75% of them seen only once. The participants were between roughly 18 and 100 years old and came from fewer than 25 US areas. Assignment of participants to cohorts was predicated upon participant-reported clinical history. What the recovered Cohort 3 donors had was two negative PCRs, clearance, or symptom resolution. This record belongs to a study of blood T cell repertoires in COVID-19. V trimming: 4 bases; J trimming: 4 bases; junction bases outside the gene matches: 5. Germline values: CDR1 SNHLY, CDR2 FYNNEI. This CDR3 is built from 15 residues.

The material sequenced was PBMCs or T cells enriched from blood (not recorded which). The sequence came from a middle-aged woman who had recovered from COVID-19. V gene TRBV2 combines with J gene TRBJ2-2, with 8 bases that match TRBD1. The CDR3, as DNA: TGTGCCAGCAGTGGCAGGGGGCAGCGCACCGGGGAGCTGTTTTTT. Translating gives CASSGRGQRTGELFF.